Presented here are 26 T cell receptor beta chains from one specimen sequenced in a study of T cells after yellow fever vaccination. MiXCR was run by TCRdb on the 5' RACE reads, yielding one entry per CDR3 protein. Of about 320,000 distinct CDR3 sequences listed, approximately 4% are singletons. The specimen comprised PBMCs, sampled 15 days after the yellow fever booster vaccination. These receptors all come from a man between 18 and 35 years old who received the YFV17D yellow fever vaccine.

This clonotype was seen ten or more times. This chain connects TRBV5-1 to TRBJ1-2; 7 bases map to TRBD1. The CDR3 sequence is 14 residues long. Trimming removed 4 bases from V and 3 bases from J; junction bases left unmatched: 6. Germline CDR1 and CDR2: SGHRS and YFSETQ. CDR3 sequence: CASSRDSLDYGYTF. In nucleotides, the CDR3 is TGCGCCAGCAGCCGGGACAGCCTCGACTATGGCTACACCTTC.

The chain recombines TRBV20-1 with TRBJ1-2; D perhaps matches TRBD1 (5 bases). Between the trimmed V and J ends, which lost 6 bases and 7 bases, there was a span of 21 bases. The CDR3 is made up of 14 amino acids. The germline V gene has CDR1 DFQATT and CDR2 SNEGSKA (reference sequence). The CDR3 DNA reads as TGCAGTGCCGGGGGGGGTCTGGATGCGTCTGGCTACACCTTC. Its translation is CSAGGGLDASGYTF.

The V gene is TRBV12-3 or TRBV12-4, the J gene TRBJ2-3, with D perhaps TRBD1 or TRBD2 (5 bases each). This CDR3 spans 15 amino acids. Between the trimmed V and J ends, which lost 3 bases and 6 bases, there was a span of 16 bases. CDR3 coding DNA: TGTGCCAGCAGTTTCCTCGGGGCTCCAGGGGATACGCAGTATTTT. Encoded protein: CASSFLGAPGDTQYF.

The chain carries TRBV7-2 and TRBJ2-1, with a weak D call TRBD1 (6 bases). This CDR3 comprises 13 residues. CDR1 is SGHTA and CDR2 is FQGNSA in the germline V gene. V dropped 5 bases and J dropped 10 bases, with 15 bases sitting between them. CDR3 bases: TGTGCCAGCAGCCAACAGGGTTCGGGGGAGCAGTTCTTC. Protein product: CASSQQGSGEQFF.

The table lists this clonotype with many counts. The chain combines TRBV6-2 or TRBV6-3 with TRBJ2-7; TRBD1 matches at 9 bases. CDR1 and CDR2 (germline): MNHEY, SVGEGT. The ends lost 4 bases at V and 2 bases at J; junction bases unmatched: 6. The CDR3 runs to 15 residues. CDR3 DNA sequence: TGTGCCAGCAGTTTGGACAGGGGTGGGACCTACGAGCAGTACGTC. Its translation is CASSLDRGGTYEQYV.

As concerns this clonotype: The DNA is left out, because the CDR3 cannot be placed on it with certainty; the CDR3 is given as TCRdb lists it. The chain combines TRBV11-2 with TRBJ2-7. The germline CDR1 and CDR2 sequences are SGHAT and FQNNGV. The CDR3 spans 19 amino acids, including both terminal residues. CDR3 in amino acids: CASSLLQWKSSTSVEEQYV.

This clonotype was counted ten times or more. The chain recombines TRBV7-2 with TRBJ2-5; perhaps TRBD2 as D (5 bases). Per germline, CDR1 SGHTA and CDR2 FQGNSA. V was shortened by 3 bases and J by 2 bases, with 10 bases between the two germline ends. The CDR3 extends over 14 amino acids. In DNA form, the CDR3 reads TGTGCCAGCAGCTTGTGGCGGGTACAAGAGACCCAGTACTTC. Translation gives CASSLWRVQETQYF.

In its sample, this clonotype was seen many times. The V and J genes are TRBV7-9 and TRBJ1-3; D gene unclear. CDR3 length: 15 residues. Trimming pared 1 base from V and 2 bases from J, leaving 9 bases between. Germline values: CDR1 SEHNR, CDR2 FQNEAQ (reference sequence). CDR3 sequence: CASSLVSATGNTIYF. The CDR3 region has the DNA TGTGCCAGCAGCTTAGTTTCAGCTACTGGAAACACCATATATTTT.

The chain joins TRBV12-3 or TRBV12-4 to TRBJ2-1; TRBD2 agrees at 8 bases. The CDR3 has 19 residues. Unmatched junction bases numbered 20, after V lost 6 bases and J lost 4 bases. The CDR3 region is CASRSGLGVEGGNYNEQFF. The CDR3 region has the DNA TGTGCCAGCAGATCGGGACTAGGTGTGGAAGGGGGGAATTACAATGAGCAGTTCTTC.

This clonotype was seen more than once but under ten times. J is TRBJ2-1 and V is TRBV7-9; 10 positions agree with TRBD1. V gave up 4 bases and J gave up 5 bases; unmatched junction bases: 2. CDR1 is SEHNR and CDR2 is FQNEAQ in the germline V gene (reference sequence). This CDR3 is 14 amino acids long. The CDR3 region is CASSYGTGDNEQFF. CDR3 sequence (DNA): TGTGCCAGCAGCTACGGGACAGGGGACAATGAGCAGTTCTTC.

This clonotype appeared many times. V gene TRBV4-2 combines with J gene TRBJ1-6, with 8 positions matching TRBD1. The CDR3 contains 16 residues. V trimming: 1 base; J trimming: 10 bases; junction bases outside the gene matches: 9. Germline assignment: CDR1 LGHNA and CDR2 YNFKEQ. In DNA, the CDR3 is TGTGCCAGCAGCCAAGTTTCGGACAGGGCCGGGTCACCCCTCCACTTT. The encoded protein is CASSQVSDRAGSPLHF.

Here the CDR3 reads CASSLGIGADTEAFF. The CDR3 nucleotides read TGTGCCAGCAGCTTAGGTATAGGGGCAGACACTGAAGCTTTCTTT. This chain uses TRBV7-9 with TRBJ1-1, with a tentative D call TRBD1 (5 bases). Germline lookup yields CDR1 SEHNR and CDR2 FQNEAQ (reference sequence). The CDR3 is made up of 15 amino acids. The V and J ends lost 1 base and 3 bases respectively, with 12 bases between them. Full variable domain (rest looked up from reference TRBV7-9 and TRBJ1-1): DTGVSQNPRHKITKRGQNVTFRCDPISEHNRLYWYRQTLGQGPEFLTYFQNEAQLEKSRLLSDRFSAERPKGSFSTLEIQRTEQGDSAMYLCASSLGIGADTEAFFGQGTRLTVV.

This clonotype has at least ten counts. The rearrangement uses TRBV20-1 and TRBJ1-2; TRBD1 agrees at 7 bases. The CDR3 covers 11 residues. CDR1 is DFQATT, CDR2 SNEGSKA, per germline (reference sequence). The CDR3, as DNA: TGCGTCCTTTGGGAGGGGGCTAGCTACACCTTC. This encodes CVLWEGASYTF.

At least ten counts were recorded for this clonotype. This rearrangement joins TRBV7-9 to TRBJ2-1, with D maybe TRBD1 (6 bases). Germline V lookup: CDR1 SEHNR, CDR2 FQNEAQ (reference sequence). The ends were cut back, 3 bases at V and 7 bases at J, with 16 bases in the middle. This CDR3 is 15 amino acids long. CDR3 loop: CASSLNQGLHNEQFF. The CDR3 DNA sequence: TGTGCCAGCAGCTTGAATCAGGGGTTACATAATGAGCAGTTCTTC.

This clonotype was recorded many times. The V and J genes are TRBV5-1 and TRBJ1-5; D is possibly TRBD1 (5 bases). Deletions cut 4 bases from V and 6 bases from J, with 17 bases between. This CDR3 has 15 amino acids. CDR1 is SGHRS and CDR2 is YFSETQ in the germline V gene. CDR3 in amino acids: CASSPGGELGQPQHF. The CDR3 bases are TGCGCCAGCAGCCCCGGGGGGGAACTGGGTCAGCCCCAGCATTTT.

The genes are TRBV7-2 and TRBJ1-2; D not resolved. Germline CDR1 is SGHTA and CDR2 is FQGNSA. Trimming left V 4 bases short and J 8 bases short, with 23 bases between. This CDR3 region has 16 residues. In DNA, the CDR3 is TGTGCCAGCAGCTCCTATAGTGCGGGGAGGTCGGGAGGCTACACCTTC. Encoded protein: CASSSYSAGRSGGYTF.

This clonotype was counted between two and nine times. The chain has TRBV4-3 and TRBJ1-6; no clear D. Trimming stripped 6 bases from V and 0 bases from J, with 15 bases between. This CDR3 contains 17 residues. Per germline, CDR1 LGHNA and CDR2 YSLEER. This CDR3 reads CASRVDGGSSYNSPLHF. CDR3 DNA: TGCGCCAGCAGAGTGGACGGAGGGAGCTCCTATAATTCACCCCTCCACTTT.

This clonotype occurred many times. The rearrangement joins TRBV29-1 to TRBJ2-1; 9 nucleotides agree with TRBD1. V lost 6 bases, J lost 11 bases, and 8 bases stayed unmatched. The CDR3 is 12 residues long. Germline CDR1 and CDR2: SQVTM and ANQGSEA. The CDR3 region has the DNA TGCAGCGTACACACAGGGGGCCCCCAGCAGTTCTTC. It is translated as CSVHTGGPQQFF.

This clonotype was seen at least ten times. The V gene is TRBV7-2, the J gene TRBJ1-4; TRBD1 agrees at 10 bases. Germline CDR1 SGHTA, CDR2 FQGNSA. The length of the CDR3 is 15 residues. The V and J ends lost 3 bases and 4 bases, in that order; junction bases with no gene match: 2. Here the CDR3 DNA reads TGTGCCAGCAGCTTGCGGGACAGGGGTAATGAAAAACTGTTTTTT. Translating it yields CASSLRDRGNEKLFF.

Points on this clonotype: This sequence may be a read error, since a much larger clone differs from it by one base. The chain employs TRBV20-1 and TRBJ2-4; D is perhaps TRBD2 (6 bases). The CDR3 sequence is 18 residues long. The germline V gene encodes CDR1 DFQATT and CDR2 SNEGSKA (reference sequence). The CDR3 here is CSALSAGRSIRTKNIRYF. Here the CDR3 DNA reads TGCAGTGCTCTCTCCGCGGGACGCTCTATAAGGACCAAAAACATTCGGTACTTC.

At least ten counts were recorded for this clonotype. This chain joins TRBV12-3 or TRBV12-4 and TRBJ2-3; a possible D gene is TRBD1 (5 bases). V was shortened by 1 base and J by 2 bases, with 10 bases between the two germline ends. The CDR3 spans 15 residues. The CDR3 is CASSLGQTDTDTQYF. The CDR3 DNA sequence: TGTGCCAGCAGTTTAGGTCAGACAGACACAGATACGCAGTATTTT.

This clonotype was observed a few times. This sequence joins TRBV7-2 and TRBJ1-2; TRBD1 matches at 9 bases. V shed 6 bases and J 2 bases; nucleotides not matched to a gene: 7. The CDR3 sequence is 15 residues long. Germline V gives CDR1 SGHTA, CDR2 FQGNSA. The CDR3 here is CASRSPGTGNYGYTF. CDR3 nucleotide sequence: TGTGCCAGCAGGTCCCCCGGGACAGGGAACTATGGCTACACCTTC.

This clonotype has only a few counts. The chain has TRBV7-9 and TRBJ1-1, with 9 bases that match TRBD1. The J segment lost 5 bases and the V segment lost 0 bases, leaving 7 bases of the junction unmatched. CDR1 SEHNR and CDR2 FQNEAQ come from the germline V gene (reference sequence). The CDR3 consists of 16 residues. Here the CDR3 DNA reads TGTGCCAGCAGCTTAGCGTTGCCAGGACAGGGGACTGAAGCTTTCTTT. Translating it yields CASSLALPGQGTEAFF.

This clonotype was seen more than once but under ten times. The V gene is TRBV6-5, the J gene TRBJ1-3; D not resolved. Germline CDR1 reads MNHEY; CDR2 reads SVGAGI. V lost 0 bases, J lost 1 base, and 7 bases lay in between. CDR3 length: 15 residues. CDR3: CASSYSWRSGNTIYF. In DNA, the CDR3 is TGTGCCAGCAGTTACTCGTGGAGATCTGGAAACACCATATATTTT.

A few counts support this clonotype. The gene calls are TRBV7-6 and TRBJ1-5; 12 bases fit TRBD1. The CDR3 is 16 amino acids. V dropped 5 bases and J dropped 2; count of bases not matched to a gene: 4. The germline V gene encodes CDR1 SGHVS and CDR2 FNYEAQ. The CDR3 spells CASSPGTGGGNQPQHF. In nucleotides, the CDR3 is TGTGCCAGCAGCCCGGGGACAGGGGGCGGCAATCAGCCCCAGCATTTT.

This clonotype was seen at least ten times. CDR3 amino acids: CASSDSSGEDTQYF. The DNA for the CDR3 is TGCGCCAGCAGTGATTCAAGTGGGGAAGATACGCAGTATTTT. The rearrangement joins TRBV10-1 to TRBJ2-3; D gene uncertain. The CDR3 loop spans 14 amino acids. Trimming pared 3 bases from V and 5 bases from J, leaving 12 bases between. The germline CDR1 and CDR2 sequences are WNHNN and SYGVQD (reference sequence).